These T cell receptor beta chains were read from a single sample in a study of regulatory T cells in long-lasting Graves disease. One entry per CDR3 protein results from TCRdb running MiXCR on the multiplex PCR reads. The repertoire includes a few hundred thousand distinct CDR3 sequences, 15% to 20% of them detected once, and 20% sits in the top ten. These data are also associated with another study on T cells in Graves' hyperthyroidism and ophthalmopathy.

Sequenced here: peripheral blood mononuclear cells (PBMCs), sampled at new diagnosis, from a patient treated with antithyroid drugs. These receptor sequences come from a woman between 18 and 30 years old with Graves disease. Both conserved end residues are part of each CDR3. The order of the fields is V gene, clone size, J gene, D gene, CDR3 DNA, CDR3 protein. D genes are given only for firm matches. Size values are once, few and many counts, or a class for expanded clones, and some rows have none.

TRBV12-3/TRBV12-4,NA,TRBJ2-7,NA,TGTGCCAGCAGTTTGAACGGGCGGACCACACCGGACTTC,CASSLNGRTTPDF
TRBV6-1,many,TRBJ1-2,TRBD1,TGTGCCAGCAGTGAAGGACAGGGAAGCCCCCGACTCTGGGGAGGCTACACCTTC,CASSEGQGSPRLWGGYTF
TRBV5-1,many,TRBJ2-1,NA,TGCGCCAGCAGCCCCGAAATCCCGGGAGCCAATGAGCAGTTCTTC,CASSPEIPGANEQFF
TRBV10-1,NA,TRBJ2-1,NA,TGCGCCAGCAGTCCCACAGGGATTGAGCAGTTCTTC,CASSPTGIEQFF
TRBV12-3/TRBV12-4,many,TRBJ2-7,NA,TGTGCCAGCAGTTTCGAAGGGAACGAGCAGTACTTC,CASSFEGNEQYF
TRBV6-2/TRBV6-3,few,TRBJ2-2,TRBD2,TGTGCCAGCAGTTCCCCGGGAGGCGGGGAGCTGTTTTTT,CASSSPGGGELFF
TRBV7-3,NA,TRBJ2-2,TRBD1,TGTGCCAGCAGCTTTCCCGGGACAGGAGCGAACACCGGGGAGCTGTTTTTT,CASSFPGTGANTGELFF
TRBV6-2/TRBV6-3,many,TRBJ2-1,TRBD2,TGTGCCAGCAGTTTCGGGACTAGCGGGAGCAATGAGCAGTTCTTC,CASSFGTSGSNEQFF
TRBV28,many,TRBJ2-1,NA,TGTGCCAGCAGTCTCCAGCCCCGTAATGAGCAGTTCTTC,CASSLQPRNEQFF
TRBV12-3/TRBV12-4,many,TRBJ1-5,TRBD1,TGTGCCAGCAGTCCCGCATTCGACAGGGCTAATCAGCCCCAGCATTTT,CASSPAFDRANQPQHF
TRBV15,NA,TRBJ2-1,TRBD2,TGTGCCACCAGCAGAGTGGCGGGAGGTGAGCAGTTCTTC,CATSRVAGGEQFF
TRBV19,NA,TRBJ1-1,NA,TGTGCCAGTAGTATGGGTCAGAGGAACACTGAAGCTTTCTTT,CASSMGQRNTEAFF
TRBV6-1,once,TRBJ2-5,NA,TGTGCCAGCAGCTTAAGCCGTAACCAAGAGACCCAGTACTTC,CASSLSRNQETQYF
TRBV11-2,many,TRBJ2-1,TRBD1,TGTGCCAGCAGCTGGGGGACAGGGGAGGGCGAGCAGTTCTTC,CASSWGTGEGEQFF
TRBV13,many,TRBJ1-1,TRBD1,TGTGCCAGCAGCCCACAGGGGTGGGAGGGCACTGAAGCTTTCTTT,CASSPQGWEGTEAFF
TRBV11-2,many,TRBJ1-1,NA,TGTGCCAGCAGATCCGACAGACGTAAGACTGAAGCTTTCTTT,CASRSDRRKTEAFF
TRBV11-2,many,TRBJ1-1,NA,TGTGCCAGCAGCTTTAGAGACCGCTCGGACCGCTACACTGAAGCTTTCTTT,CASSFRDRSDRYTEAFF
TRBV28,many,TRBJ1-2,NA,TGTGCCAGCAGTAAAGTGCTCTATGGCTACACCTTC,CASSKVLYGYTF
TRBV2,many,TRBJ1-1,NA,TGTGCCAGCAGTGTTCTACAGACGAACACTGAAGCTTTCTTT,CASSVLQTNTEAFF
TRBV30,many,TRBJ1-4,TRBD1,TGTGCCTGGACAGGGACAGGGGGCCTTAATGAAAAACTGTTTTTT,CAWTGTGGLNEKLFF
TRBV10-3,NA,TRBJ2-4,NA,TGTGCCATCAGTCGCTGGGACCAAGCCAAAAACATTCAGTACTTC,CAISRWDQAKNIQYF
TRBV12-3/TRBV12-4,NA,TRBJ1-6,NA,TGTGCCAGCAGTCCGGGACCAAGTAATTCACCCCTCCACTTT,CASSPGPSNSPLHF
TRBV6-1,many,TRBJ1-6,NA,TGTGCCAGCAGTGGACAGAAATCACCCCTCCACTTT,CASSGQKSPLHF
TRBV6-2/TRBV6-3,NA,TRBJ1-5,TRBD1,TGTGCCACAGGGACAGGGACTCAGCCCCAGCATTTT,CATGTGTQPQHF
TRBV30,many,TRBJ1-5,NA,TGTGCCTGGAGTGAGGACATCAATCAGCCCCAGCATTTT,CAWSEDINQPQHF
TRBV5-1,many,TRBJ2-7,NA,TGCGCCAGCAGCTTGGAAAGGGGTACGGACCGAACCTACGAGCAGTACTTC,CASSLERGTDRTYEQYF
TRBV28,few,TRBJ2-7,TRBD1,TGTGCCAGCACCGGGACAGCCTCCTACGAGCAGTACTTC,CASTGTASYEQYF
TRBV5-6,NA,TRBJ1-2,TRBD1,TGTGCCAGCAGCTTGGCGATGACAGGGGGGACACATGGCTACACCTTC,CASSLAMTGGTHGYTF
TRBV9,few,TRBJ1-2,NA,TGTGCCAGCAGCGTAGAGGACAGCTATGGCTACACCTTC,CASSVEDSYGYTF
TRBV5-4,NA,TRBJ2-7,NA,TGTGCCAGCAGCTTTTCGGCAGGGAGCTCCTACGAGCAGTACTTC,CASSFSAGSSYEQYF
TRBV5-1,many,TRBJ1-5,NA,TGCGCCAGCAGCTTGACCGGGGACGGTCAGCCCCAGCATTTT,CASSLTGDGQPQHF
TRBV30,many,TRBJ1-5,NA,TGTGCCTGGAGTGTACGAGGGAGGGGGAATCAGCCCCAGCATTTT,CAWSVRGRGNQPQHF
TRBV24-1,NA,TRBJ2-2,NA,TGTGCCACCAGTGCCCGGACACGAACTAACACCGGGGAGCTGTTTTTT,CATSARTRTNTGELFF
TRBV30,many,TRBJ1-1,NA,TGTGCCTGGACGGGGCAGTTGAACACTGAAGCTTTCTTT,CAWTGQLNTEAFF
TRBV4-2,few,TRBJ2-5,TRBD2,TGTGCCAGCAGCCAAGGGGGGATAGCGGGGGACCAGGAGACCCAGTACTTC,CASSQGGIAGDQETQYF
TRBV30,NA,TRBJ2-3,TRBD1,TGTGCCTGGAGGGGGACAGGGGGCGCAGATACGCAGTATTTT,CAWRGTGGADTQYF